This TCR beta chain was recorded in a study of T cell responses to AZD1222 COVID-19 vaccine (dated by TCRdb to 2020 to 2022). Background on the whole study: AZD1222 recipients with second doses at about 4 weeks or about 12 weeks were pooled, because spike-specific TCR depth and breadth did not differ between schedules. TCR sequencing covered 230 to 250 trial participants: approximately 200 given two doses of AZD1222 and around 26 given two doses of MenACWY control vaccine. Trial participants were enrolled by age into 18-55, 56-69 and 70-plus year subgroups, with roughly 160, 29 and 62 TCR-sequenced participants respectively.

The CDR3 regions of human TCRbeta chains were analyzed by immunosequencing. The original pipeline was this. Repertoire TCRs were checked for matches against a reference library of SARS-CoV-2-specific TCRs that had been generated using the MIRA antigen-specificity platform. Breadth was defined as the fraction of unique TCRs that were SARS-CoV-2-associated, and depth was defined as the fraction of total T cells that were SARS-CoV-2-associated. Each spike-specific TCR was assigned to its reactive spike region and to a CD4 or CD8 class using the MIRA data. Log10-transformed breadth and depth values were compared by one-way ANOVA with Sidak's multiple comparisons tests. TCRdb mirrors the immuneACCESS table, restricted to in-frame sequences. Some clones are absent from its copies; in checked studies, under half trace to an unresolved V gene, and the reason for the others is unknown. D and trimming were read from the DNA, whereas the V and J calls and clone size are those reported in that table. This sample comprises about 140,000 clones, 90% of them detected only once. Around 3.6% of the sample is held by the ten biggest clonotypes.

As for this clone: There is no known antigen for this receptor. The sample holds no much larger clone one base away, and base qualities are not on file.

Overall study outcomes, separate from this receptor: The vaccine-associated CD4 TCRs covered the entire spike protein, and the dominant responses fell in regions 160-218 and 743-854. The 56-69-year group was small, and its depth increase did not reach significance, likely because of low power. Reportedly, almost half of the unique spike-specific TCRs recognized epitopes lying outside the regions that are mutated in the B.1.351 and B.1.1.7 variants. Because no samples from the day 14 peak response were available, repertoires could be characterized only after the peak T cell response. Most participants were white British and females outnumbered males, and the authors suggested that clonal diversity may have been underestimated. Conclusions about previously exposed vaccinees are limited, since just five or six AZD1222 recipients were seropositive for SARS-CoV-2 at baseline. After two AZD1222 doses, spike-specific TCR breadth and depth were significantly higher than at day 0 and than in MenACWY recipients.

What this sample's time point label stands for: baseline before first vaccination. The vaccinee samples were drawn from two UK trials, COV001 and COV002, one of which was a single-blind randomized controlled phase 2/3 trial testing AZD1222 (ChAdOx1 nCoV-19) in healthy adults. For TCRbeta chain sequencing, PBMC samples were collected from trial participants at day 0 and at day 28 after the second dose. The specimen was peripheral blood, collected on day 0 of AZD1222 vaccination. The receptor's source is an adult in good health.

The CDR3 amino acid sequence is: CASSRRDPRGEQFF. The DNA sequence is TGTGCCAGCAGCCGCCGGGACCCTAGGGGTGAGCAGTTCTTC. The chain couples TRBV5-6 to TRBJ2-1; the D gene assignment is perhaps TRBD1 or TRBD2, with each matching 5 bases. As encoded in the germline V gene, CDR1 is SGHDT while CDR2 is YYEEEE. From the cysteine through the phenylalanine, the CDR3 covers 14 amino acids. The sequence is cut down to CDR3 DNA, 42 bases in frame from base 1. Trimming costs V 4 bases and J 9 bases, and their ends lie 17 bases apart.